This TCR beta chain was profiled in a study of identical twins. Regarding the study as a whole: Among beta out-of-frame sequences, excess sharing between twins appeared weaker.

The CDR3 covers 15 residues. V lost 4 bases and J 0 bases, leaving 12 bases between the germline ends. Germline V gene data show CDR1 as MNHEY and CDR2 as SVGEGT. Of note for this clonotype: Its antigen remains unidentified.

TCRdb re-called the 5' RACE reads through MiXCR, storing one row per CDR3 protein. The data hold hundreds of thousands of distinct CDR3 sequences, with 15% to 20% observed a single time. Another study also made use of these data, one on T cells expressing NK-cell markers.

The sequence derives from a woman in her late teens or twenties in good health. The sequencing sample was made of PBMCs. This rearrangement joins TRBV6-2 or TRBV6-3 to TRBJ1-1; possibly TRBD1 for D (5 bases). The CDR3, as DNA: TGTGCCAGCAGTTTACCGGGGGTGATGAACACTGAAGCTTTCTTT. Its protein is CASSLPGVMNTEAFF.